This is a list of T cell receptor beta chains from one sample in a study of neurological immune-mediated disorders. TCRdb reprocessed the 5' RACE reads with MiXCR, giving one entry per CDR3 protein. The top ten hold about 1.7% of the sample, which has under 90,000 distinct CDR3 sequences, about a tenth seen once. The specimen sequenced was PBMCs. The receptors originated from a man aged 40-55 years in good health. Both conserved end residues are part of each CDR3. Each record gives: V gene, D gene, clone size, J gene, CDR3 protein, CDR3 DNA. A D gene is named only where the DNA matches it firmly. Rows may omit the clone size; those that give it use once, few, many or a size class.

>TRBV5-5|-|many|TRBJ2-3
CASSLSGVADTQYF
TGTGCCAGCAGCTTATCGGGGGTGGCAGATACGCAGTATTTT
>TRBV5-1|-|many|TRBJ2-7
CASSLDPVSYEQYF
TGCGCCAGCAGCTTGGACCCCGTCTCCTACGAGCAGTACTTC
>TRBV7-3|TRBD1|many|TRBJ1-1
CASSPTGGTEAFF
TGTGCCAGCAGCCCCACAGGGGGCACTGAAGCTTTCTTT
>TRBV20-1|-|many|TRBJ1-2
CSARAHSGRQIGGYTF
TGCAGTGCTAGAGCCCACTCGGGTCGCCAAATAGGGGGCTACACCTTC
>TRBV6-1|-|many|TRBJ2-3
CASRKLLGVISTDTQYF
TGTGCCAGCAGGAAACTTTTAGGGGTCATTAGCACAGATACGCAGTATTTT
>TRBV9|-|many|TRBJ2-3
CASSADPSQTQYF
TGTGCCAGCAGCGCCGACCCCAGTCAGACGCAGTATTTT
>TRBV2|TRBD2|many|TRBJ2-1
CASSEQGTRVYNEQFF
TGTGCCAGCAGTGAACAAGGGACTAGGGTCTACAATGAGCAGTTCTTC
>TRBV20-1|-|many|TRBJ2-1
CSASSNFYNEQFF
TGCAGTGCTAGTAGCAACTTCTACAATGAGCAGTTCTTC
>TRBV20-1|-|many|TRBJ1-2
CSARAHTTNYGYTF
TGCAGTGCTAGAGCCCACACAACTAACTATGGCTACACCTTC
>TRBV7-9|-|many|TRBJ1-3
CASSLDPPGNTIYF
TGTGCCAGCAGCTTAGATCCACCTGGAAACACCATATATTTT
>TRBV28|TRBD1|many|TRBJ1-2
CASSFGTGRSGYTF
TGTGCCAGCAGTTTCGGGACAGGACGTAGTGGCTACACCTTC
>TRBV5-1|-|many|TRBJ1-1
CASSLGDRGEAFF
TGCGCCAGCAGCTTGGGGGATCGGGGTGAAGCTTTCTTT
>TRBV6-1|-|-|TRBJ2-7
CASNEALVGYEQYF
TGTGCCAGCAATGAAGCGCTTGTCGGCTACGAGCAGTACTTC
>TRBV2|TRBD1|many|TRBJ1-1
CASSARTGETEAFF
TGTGCCAGCAGCGCCCGGACAGGAGAAACTGAAGCTTTCTTT
>TRBV6-1|-|many|TRBJ2-7
CASSGGTATYEQYF
TGTGCCAGCAGTGGAGGTACCGCGACCTACGAGCAGTACTTC
>TRBV20-1|TRBD1|many|TRBJ2-7
CSAPPRTGNSYEQYF
TGCAGTGCGCCACCACGGACAGGGAATTCCTACGAGCAGTACTTC
>TRBV28|TRBD1|many|TRBJ1-5
CASRGTGPNQPQHF
TGTGCCAGCAGGGGGACAGGTCCCAATCAGCCCCAGCATTTT
>TRBV5-1|-|many|TRBJ1-4
CASSLGAGSANEKLFF
TGCGCCAGCAGCTTGGGTGCAGGGTCTGCAAATGAAAAACTGTTTTTT
>TRBV11-2|-|few|TRBJ2-1
CASSLYGPDSNNEQFF
TGTGCCAGCAGCCTTTACGGACCGGACTCTAACAATGAGCAGTTCTTC
>TRBV10-2|-|many|TRBJ1-1
CASRFERLNTEAFF
TGCGCCAGCAGGTTCGAACGATTGAACACTGAAGCTTTCTTT
>TRBV5-1|-|many|TRBJ1-2
CASSFGEGEHGYTF
TGCGCCAGCAGCTTCGGGGAAGGGGAGCATGGCTACACCTTC
>TRBV28|-|many|TRBJ1-2
CASSLGPSPRYGYTF
TGTGCCAGCAGCCTGGGCCCTTCGCCTCGCTATGGCTACACCTTC
>TRBV15|-|many|TRBJ2-7
CATSRDPGTYEQYF
TGTGCCACCAGCAGAGATCCAGGGACCTACGAGCAGTACTTC
>TRBV7-3|-|many|TRBJ2-2
CASSFGSPTSAGELFF
TGTGCCAGCAGCTTTGGTTCACCGACATCGGCCGGGGAGCTGTTTTTT
>TRBV5-1|-|many|TRBJ2-5
CASSLAGIGETQYF
TGCGCCAGCAGCTTGGCCGGGATAGGGGAGACCCAGTACTTC
>TRBV20-1|TRBD2|-|TRBJ2-5
CSAVLSSGGPQETQYF
TGCAGTGCCGTCCTTTCTAGCGGGGGCCCTCAAGAGACCCAGTACTTC
>TRBV7-9|-|many|TRBJ2-5
CASSPEGIGETQYF
TGTGCCAGCAGCCCGGAGGGGATCGGAGAGACCCAGTACTTC
>TRBV9|TRBD2|many|TRBJ2-5
CASSPRGGEYQETQYF
TGTGCCAGCAGCCCCCGGGGAGGGGAGTACCAAGAGACCCAGTACTTC
>TRBV5-1|-|many|TRBJ2-1
CASSLELPSYNEQFF
TGCGCCAGCAGCCTGGAGCTCCCCTCCTACAATGAGCAGTTCTTC
>TRBV7-9|-|few|TRBJ2-7
CASSRDNTYEQYF
TGTGCCAGCAGTCGTGACAACACCTACGAGCAGTACTTC
>TRBV28|-|many|TRBJ1-3
CASSFMGNTIYF
TGTGCCAGCAGTTTTATGGGTAACACCATATATTTT
>TRBV7-7|TRBD1|many|TRBJ1-1
CASSQGANTEAFF
TGTGCCAGCAGCCAGGGGGCCAACACTGAAGCTTTCTTT
>TRBV29-1|TRBD2|many|TRBJ2-3
CSVVKLAVSISDTQYF
TGCAGCGTTGTAAAACTAGCGGTATCAATTTCAGATACGCAGTATTTT
>TRBV4-1|-|many|TRBJ2-1
CASSLFSGNEQFF
TGCGCCAGCAGCCTTTTCTCCGGCAATGAGCAGTTCTTC
>TRBV15|TRBD1|many|TRBJ1-1
CATSTYTLGTGNTEAFF
TGTGCCACCAGCACCTACACCTTAGGGACAGGGAACACTGAAGCTTTCTTT
>TRBV12-3/TRBV12-4|TRBD2|many|TRBJ2-7
CASGIAGAYEQYF
TGTGCCAGCGGAATAGCGGGCGCCTACGAGCAGTACTTC
>TRBV18|-|many|TRBJ2-2
CASSPKPGPTGELFF
TGTGCCAGCTCACCCAAACCGGGACCCACCGGGGAGCTGTTTTTT
>TRBV11-2|TRBD2|many|TRBJ2-3
CASSRTPVAGGYTDTQYF
TGTGCCAGCAGCCGCACGCCCGTAGCGGGGGGTTACACAGATACGCAGTATTTT
>TRBV7-3|-|many|TRBJ2-1
CASSLITANEQFF
TGTGCCAGCAGCTTAATAACAGCCAATGAGCAGTTCTTC
>TRBV5-4|-|many|TRBJ2-1
CASSQDKGPGPFNEQFF
TGTGCCAGCAGCCAAGATAAAGGACCGGGACCGTTCAATGAGCAGTTCTTC
>TRBV30|-|many|TRBJ1-6
CAWQRQDSPLHF
TGTGCCTGGCAGAGGCAAGATTCACCCCTCCACTTT